The present T cell receptor beta chain was sequenced within a study of cytomegalovirus exposure and HLA in healthy donors. Notes on the study in general: Presence/absence comparisons presumed near-even sequencing depth among donors.

Trimming cost V 5 bases and J 7 bases; bases outside gene matches: 5. Germline V gene sequence: CDR1 MNHNY, CDR2 SVGAGI (reference sequence). The CDR3 is 15 residues long. Remarks on this clone: Its antigen is currently unknown.

The PCR contained 60 Vbeta and 13 Jbeta primers. Clones were sequenced by immunoSEQ multiplex PCR, and TCRdb holds only the in-frame ones, with some missing. The sample includes about 190,000 clones, roughly 77% of them seen just once. The sequence was obtained from a man aged 40-50 years in good health and CMV-seropositive. What was sequenced was PBMCs. The chain combines TRBV6-6 with TRBJ1-4, with 12 positions matching TRBD1. The CDR3 DNA is TGTGCCAGCAGTCCGGGACAGGGGGCTGGTGAAAAACTGTTTTTT. It translates to CASSPGQGAGEKLFF.